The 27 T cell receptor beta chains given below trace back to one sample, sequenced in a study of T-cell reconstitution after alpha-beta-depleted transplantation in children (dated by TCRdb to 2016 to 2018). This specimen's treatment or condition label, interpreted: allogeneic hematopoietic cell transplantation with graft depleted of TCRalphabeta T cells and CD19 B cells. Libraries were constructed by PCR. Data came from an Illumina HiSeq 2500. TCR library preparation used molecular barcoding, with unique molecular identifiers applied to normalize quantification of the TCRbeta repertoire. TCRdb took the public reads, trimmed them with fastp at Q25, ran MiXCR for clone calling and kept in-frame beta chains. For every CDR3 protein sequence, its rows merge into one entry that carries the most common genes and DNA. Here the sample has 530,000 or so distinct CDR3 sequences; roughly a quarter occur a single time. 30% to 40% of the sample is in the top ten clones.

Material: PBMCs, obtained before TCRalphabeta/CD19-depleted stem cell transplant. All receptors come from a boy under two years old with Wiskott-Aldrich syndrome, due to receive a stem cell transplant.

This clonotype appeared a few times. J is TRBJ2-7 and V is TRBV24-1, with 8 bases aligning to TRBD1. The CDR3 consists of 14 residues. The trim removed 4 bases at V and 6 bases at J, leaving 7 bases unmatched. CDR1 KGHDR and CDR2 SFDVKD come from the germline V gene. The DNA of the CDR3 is TGTGCCACCAGTGACCCCGGACAGGGACTCGAGCAGTACTTC. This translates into CATSDPGQGLEQYF.

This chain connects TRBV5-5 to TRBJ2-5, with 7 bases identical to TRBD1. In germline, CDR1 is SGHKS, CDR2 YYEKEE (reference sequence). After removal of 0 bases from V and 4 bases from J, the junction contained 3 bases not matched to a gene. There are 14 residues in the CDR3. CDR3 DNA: TGTGCCAGCAGCTTGGAGACAGGGAGAGAGACCCAGTACTTC. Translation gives CASSLETGRETQYF.

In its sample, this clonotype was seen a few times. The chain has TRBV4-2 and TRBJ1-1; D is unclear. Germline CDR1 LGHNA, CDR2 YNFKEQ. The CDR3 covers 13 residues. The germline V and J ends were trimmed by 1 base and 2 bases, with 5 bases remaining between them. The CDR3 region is CASSQVYNTEAFF. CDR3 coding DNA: TGTGCCAGCAGCCAAGTATATAACACTGAAGCTTTCTTT.

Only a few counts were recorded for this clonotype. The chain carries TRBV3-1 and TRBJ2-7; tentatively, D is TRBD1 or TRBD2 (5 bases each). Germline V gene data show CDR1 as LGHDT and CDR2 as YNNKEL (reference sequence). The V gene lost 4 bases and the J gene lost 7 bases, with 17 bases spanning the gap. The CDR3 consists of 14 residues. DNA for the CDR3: TGTGCCAGCAGCCTCGGTTGGCAGGGAGAAGAGCAGTACTTC. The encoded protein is CASSLGWQGEEQYF.

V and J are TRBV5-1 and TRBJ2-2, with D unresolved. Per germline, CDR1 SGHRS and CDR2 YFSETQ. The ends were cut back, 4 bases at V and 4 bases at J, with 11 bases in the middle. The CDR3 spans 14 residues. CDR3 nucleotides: TGCGCCAGCAGCCAAAATCCTTTCACCGGGGAGCTGTTTTTT. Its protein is CASSQNPFTGELFF.

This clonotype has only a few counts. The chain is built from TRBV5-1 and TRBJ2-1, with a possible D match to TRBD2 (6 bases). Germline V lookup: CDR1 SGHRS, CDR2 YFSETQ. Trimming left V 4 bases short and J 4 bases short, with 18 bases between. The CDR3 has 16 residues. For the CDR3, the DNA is TGCGCCAGCAGCCTGAACGGGGGTCCCACTTACAATGAGCAGTTCTTC. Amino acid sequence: CASSLNGGPTYNEQFF.

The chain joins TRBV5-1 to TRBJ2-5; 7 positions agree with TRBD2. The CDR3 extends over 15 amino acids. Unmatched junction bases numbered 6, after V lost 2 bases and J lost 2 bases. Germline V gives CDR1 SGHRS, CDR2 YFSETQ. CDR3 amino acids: CASSFRSGGQETQYF. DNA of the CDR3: TGCGCCAGCAGCTTCCGGTCGGGGGGTCAAGAGACCCAGTACTTC.

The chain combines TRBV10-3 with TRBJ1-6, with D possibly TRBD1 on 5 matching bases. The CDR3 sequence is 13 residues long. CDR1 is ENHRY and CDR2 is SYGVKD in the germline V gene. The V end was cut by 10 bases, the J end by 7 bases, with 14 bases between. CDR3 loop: CASRQSKNSPLHF. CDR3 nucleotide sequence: TGTGCCAGCCGACAGAGCAAGAATTCACCCCTCCACTTT.

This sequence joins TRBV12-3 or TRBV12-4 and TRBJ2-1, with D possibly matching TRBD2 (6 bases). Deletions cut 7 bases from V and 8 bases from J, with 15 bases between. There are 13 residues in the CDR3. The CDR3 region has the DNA TGTGCCAGCACCACCGGGGGAGCGCATGAGCAGTTCTTC. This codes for CASTTGGAHEQFF.

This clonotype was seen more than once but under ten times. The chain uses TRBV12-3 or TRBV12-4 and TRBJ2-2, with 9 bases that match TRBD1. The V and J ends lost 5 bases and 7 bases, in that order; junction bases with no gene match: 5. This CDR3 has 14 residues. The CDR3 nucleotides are TGTGCCAGCAGTGTACAGGGGGCCTACGGGGAGCTGTTTTTT. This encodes CASSVQGAYGELFF.

CDR3 loop: CSASLHWREAYNEQFF. The CDR3 DNA is TGCAGTGCTAGCCTCCACTGGCGGGAGGCCTACAATGAGCAGTTCTTC. V usage is TRBV20-1 and J usage is TRBJ2-1, with 8 bases identical to TRBD2. CDR1 and CDR2 from the germline V gene are DFQATT and SNEGSKA (reference sequence). V lost 3 bases to trimming and J lost 2 bases; unmatched junction nucleotides: 9. The CDR3 is 16 amino acids.

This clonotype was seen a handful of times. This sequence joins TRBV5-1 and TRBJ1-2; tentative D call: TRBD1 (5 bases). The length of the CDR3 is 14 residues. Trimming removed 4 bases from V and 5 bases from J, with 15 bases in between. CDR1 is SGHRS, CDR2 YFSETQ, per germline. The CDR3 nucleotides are TGCGCCAGCAGCCCCCTCGGCAGGGCGTATGGCTACACCTTC. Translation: CASSPLGRAYGYTF.

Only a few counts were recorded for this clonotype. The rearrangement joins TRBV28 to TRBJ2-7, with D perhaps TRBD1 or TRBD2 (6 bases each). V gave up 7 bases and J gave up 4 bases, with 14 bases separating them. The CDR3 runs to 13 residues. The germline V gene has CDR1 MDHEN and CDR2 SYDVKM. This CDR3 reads CASTATGRYEQYF. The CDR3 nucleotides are TGTGCCAGCACCGCCACAGGGAGGTACGAGCAGTACTTC.

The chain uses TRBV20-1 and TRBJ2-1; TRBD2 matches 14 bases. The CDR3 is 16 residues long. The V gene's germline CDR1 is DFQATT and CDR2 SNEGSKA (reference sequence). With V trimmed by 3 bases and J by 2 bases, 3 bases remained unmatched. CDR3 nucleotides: TGCAGTGCTAGGGGACTAGCGGGAGTTCCCTACAATGAGCAGTTCTTC. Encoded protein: CSARGLAGVPYNEQFF.

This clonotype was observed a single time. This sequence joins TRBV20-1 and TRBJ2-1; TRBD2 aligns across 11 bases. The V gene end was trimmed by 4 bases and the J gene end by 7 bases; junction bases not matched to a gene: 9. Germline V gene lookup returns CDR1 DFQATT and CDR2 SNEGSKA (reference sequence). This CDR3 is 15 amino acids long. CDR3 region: CSATYLAGGPNEQFF. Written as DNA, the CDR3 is TGCAGTGCTACCTACTTAGCGGGAGGGCCGAATGAGCAGTTCTTC.

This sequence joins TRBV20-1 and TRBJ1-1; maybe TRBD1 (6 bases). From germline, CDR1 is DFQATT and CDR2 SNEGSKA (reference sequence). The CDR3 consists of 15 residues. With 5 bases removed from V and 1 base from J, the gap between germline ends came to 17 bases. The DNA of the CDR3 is TGCAGTGCTGAACCCACCGGGACAAAGAACACTGAAGCTTTCTTT. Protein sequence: CSAEPTGTKNTEAFF.

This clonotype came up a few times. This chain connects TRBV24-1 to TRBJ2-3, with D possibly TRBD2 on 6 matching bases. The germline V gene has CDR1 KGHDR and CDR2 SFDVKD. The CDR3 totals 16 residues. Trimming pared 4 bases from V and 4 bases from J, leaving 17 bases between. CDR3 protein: CATSDSAGLGADTQYF. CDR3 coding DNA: TGTGCCACCAGTGACTCGGCGGGACTTGGGGCAGATACGCAGTATTTT.

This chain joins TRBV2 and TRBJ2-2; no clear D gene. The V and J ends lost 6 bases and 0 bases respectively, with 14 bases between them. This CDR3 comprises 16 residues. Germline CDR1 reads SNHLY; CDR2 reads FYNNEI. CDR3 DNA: TGTGCCAGCAGGGGGTCGGCACCATCGAACACCGGGGAGCTGTTTTTT. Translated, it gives CASRGSAPSNTGELFF.

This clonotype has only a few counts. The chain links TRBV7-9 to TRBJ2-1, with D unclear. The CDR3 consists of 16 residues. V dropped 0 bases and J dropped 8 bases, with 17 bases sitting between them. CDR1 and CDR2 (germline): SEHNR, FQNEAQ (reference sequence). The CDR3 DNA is TGTGCCAGCAGCTTAGCGCGTTCTAGGGATGGGGATGAGCAGTTCTTC. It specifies CASSLARSRDGDEQFF.

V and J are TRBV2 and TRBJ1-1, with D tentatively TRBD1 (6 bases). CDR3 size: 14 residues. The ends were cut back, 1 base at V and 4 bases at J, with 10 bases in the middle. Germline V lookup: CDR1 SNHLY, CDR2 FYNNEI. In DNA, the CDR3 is TGTGCCAGCAGTGAAGGGCAGGGGCCCACTGAAGCTTTCTTT. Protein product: CASSEGQGPTEAFF.

The CDR3 region has the DNA TGTGCCAGCAGCTTAGTCGCTAGCGGAGGCTCCTACGAGCAGTACTTC. Its protein is CASSLVASGGSYEQYF. The chain is built from TRBV7-2 and TRBJ2-7, with 7 nucleotides matching TRBD2. Germline V CDR1 and CDR2: SGHTA, FQGNSA. V lost 1 base and J lost 0; bases outside the gene matches: 6. This CDR3 has 16 residues.

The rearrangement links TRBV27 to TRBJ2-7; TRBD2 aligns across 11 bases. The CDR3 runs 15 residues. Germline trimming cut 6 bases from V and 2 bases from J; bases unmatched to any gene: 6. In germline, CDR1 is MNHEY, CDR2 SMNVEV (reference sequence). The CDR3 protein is CASRTGLAVTYEQYF. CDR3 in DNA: TGTGCCAGCAGGACGGGACTAGCGGTAACCTACGAGCAGTACTTC.

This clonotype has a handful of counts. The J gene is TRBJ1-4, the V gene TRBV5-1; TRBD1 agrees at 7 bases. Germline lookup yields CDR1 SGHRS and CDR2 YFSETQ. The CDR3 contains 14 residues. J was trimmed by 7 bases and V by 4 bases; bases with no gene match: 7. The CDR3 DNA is TGCGCCAGCAGCCAGAGCGGGACAGCTGAAAAACTGTTTTTT. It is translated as CASSQSGTAEKLFF.

This CDR3 reads CASSLGSGTNRYREQFF. The CDR3 DNA sequence: TGTGCCAGCAGTTTAGGCTCCGGGACTAATCGCTACCGTGAGCAGTTCTTC. The chain joins TRBV28 to TRBJ2-1; 7 bases match TRBD2. This CDR3 spans 17 amino acids. V dropped 2 bases and J dropped 9; count of bases not matched to a gene: 16. The germline V gene encodes CDR1 MDHEN and CDR2 SYDVKM.

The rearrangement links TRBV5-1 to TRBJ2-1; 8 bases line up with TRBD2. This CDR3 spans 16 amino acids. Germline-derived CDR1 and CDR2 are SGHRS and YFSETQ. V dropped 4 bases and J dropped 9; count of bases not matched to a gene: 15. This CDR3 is CASSLLPGTSQGEQFF. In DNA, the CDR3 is TGCGCCAGCAGCCTACTCCCCGGGACTAGTCAGGGTGAGCAGTTCTTC. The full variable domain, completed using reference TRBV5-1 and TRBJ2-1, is KAGVTQTPRYLIKTRGQQVTLSCSPISGHRSVSWYQQTPGQGLQFLFEYFSETQRNKGNFPGRFSGRQFSNSRSEMNVSTLELGDSALYLCASSLLPGTSQGEQFFGPGTRLTVL.

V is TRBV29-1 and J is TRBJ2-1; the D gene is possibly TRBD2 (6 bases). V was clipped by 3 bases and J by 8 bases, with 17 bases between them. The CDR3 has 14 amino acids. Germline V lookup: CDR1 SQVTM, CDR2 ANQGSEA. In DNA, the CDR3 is TGCAGCGTTGAGAAGCGGGTCTTTGTACATGAGCAGTTCTTC. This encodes CSVEKRVFVHEQFF.

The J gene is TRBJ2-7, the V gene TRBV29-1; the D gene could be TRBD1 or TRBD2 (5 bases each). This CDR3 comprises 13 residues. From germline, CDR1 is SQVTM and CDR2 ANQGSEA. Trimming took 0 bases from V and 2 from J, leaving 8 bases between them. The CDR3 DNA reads TGCAGCGTTGAAGATCAGGGACCCTACGAGCAGTACTTC. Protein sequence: CSVEDQGPYEQYF.